The source of this TCR beta chain is a study of blood T cells in healthy people across ages. V lost 3 bases to trimming and J lost 5 bases, with 13 bases between them. This CDR3 contains 14 residues. This clonotype showed up many times. A second 7 to 11 cycle PCR used barcoded and J-beta primers. Tagging of each cDNA molecule was performed by a template-switch adaptor with 12 random nucleotides. TCRdb fed the 5' RACE reads into MiXCR, producing one record per CDR3 protein. This sample has some 1.6 million distinct CDR3 sequences, with 30% to 40% found just once. The receptor was isolated from a woman aged 25 to 39 in good health. The chain is built from TRBV12-3 or TRBV12-4 and TRBJ2-5, with D possibly being TRBD2 (6 bases). Material for sequencing was blood. CDR3 sequence (DNA): TGTGCCAGCAGTTTCAGCGGGTTTCGGGAGACCCAGTACTTC. Translation gives CASSFSGFRETQYF.